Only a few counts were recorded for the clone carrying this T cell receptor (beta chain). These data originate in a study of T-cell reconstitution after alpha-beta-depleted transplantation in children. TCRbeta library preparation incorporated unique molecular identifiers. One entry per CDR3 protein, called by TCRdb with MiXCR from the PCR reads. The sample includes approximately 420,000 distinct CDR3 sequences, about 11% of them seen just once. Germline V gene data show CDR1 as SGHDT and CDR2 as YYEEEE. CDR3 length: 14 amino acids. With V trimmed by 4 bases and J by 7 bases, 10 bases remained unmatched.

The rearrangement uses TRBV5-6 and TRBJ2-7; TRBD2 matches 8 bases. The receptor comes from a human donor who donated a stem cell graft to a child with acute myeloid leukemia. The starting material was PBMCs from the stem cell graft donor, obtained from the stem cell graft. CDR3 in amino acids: CASSKRGGVIEQYF. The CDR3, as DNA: TGTGCCAGCAGCAAACGGGGGGGAGTGATTGAGCAGTACTTC.